This is a list of T cell receptor beta chains from one sample in a study of early T cells in non-severe SARS-CoV-2 infection. TCRdb processed the 5' RACE reads anew with MiXCR; each CDR3 protein has one entry. The sample includes about 77,000 distinct CDR3 sequences, 10% to 15% of them seen just once. This material consisted of whole blood, taken at baseline. All receptors come from an adult who was a healthcare worker with PCR-confirmed SARS-CoV-2 infection or an uninfected control (not recorded which). The donor label of this sample is uncertain. Both conserved end residues are part of each CDR3. D genes are given only for firm matches. The size entry is marked missing in some rows and otherwise reads once, few, many or a size class.

size: many
J: TRBJ2-5
D: TRBD2
V: TRBV12-3/TRBV12-4
DNA: TGTGCCGGGAGCGGGAGGTACGGGACCCAGTACTTC
CDR3: CAGSGRYGTQYF

size: few
J: TRBJ1-2
D: NA
V: TRBV18
DNA: TGTGCCAGCTCACCACCGGTATTTTCGTTCCAGAACCACGATAAGATTAACTATGGCTACACCTTC
CDR3: CASSPPVFSFQNHDKINYGYTF

size: many
J: TRBJ2-7
D: TRBD2
V: TRBV6-2/TRBV6-3
DNA: TGTGCCAGCAGTCGACTAGCGGGGGGCATCTCCTACGAGCAGTACTTC
CDR3: CASSRLAGGISYEQYF

size: many
J: TRBJ1-2
D: NA
V: TRBV27
DNA: TGTGCCAGCAGCCCCGCGCACAGGGCGATCGACTATGGCTACACCTTC
CDR3: CASSPAHRAIDYGYTF

size: few
J: TRBJ2-5
D: TRBD2
V: TRBV7-2
DNA: TGTGCCAGCAGCCAGCTGCTTACCGGGACTAGAGAGACCCAGTACTTC
CDR3: CASSQLLTGTRETQYF

size: many
J: TRBJ2-7
D: TRBD1
V: TRBV27
DNA: TGTGCCAGCAGTTTTGGACAGGGGTCGTACGAGCAGTACTTC
CDR3: CASSFGQGSYEQYF

size: NA
J: TRBJ2-5
D: NA
V: TRBV7-9
DNA: TGTGCCAGCAGCTTAGCCTGGGGACGCACCCCAGAAGAGACCCAGTACTTC
CDR3: CASSLAWGRTPEETQYF

size: NA
J: TRBJ2-1
D: TRBD1
V: TRBV20-1
DNA: TGCAGTGCCCCGGGGACAGGGTATGAGCAGTTCTTC
CDR3: CSAPGTGYEQFF

size: few
J: TRBJ2-7
D: TRBD1
V: TRBV5-4
DNA: TGTGCCAGCAGCTCACCGGACAGGGTTGGGGAGCAGTACTTC
CDR3: CASSSPDRVGEQYF

size: NA
J: TRBJ2-3
D: TRBD1
V: TRBV5-1
DNA: TGCGCCAGCAGCAGGGGGACAGGGGTGACAGATACGCAGTATTTT
CDR3: CASSRGTGVTDTQYF

size: many
J: TRBJ1-1
D: NA
V: TRBV10-2
DNA: TGCGCCAGCAAGGACCGGGCCCCAAGGGACGCTTTCTTT
CDR3: CASKDRAPRDAFF

size: NA
J: TRBJ1-6
D: TRBD1
V: TRBV9
DNA: TGTGCCAGCAGCGTAGTGGACAGGGATTCACCCCTCCACTTT
CDR3: CASSVVDRDSPLHF

size: NA
J: TRBJ2-3
D: TRBD2
V: TRBV29-1
DNA: TGCAGCGGCGGGACTAGCGAGAGACTAGCGCAGTATTTT
CDR3: CSGGTSERLAQYF

size: NA
J: TRBJ2-1
D: TRBD1
V: TRBV20-1
DNA: TGCAGTGCTAATGGGGACAGGGGGAATGAGCAGTTCTTC
CDR3: CSANGDRGNEQFF

size: NA
J: TRBJ1-1
D: NA
V: TRBV2
DNA: TGTGCCAGCAGTGAGCGGGGACCGAACACTGAAGCTTTCTTT
CDR3: CASSERGPNTEAFF

size: NA
J: TRBJ2-3
D: NA
V: TRBV20-1
DNA: TGCAGTGCTAGTTTCCCCCAGGTCACAGATACGCAGTATTTT
CDR3: CSASFPQVTDTQYF

size: few
J: TRBJ1-5
D: NA
V: TRBV9
DNA: TGTGCCAGCAGCGCCGGGACCGGTAATAGCAATCAGCCCCAGCATTTT
CDR3: CASSAGTGNSNQPQHF

size: NA
J: TRBJ2-3
D: NA
V: TRBV12-3/TRBV12-4
DNA: TGTGCCAGCAGACTTACAGATACGCAGTATTTT
CDR3: CASRLTDTQYF

size: NA
J: TRBJ1-2
D: TRBD1
V: TRBV7-2
DNA: TGTGCCAGCAGAAGGACAGGGAATCGATCTGGCTACACCTTC
CDR3: CASRRTGNRSGYTF

size: few
J: TRBJ2-7
D: TRBD1
V: TRBV5-1
DNA: TGCGCCAGCAGATCCGCAGGGGGAAGGTACGAGCAGTACTTC
CDR3: CASRSAGGRYEQYF

size: NA
J: TRBJ2-1
D: NA
V: TRBV6-5
DNA: TGTGCCAGCAGTTACAGCGCCTCCTACAATGAGCAGTTCTTC
CDR3: CASSYSASYNEQFF

size: NA
J: TRBJ2-3
D: NA
V: TRBV7-2
DNA: TGTGCCAGCAGCTTAATTGGGACCGCCTCGGGGCAGTATTTT
CDR3: CASSLIGTASGQYF

size: few
J: TRBJ2-3
D: TRBD2
V: TRBV29-1
DNA: TGCAGCGGGCTAATAGCGGGGGGGCCGCTTAGCACAGATACGCAGTATTTT
CDR3: CSGLIAGGPLSTDTQYF

size: many
J: TRBJ2-3
D: NA
V: TRBV6-5
DNA: TGTGCCAGCAACGGACCTGGCGGTAGCACAGATACGCAGTATTTT
CDR3: CASNGPGGSTDTQYF

size: few
J: TRBJ2-7
D: NA
V: TRBV6-6
DNA: TGTGCCAGCAGTTACCAGGGCTCCTACGAGCAGTACTTC
CDR3: CASSYQGSYEQYF

size: many
J: TRBJ2-3
D: NA
V: TRBV2
DNA: TGTGCCAGCAGTGCAGCTAGCGGCACAGATACGCAGTATTTT
CDR3: CASSAASGTDTQYF

size: few
J: TRBJ2-1
D: TRBD2
V: TRBV2
DNA: TGTGCCAGCAGTGGTATTACTAGCGGGAGCTCCTACAATGAGCAGTTCTTC
CDR3: CASSGITSGSSYNEQFF

size: NA
J: TRBJ1-2
D: NA
V: TRBV3-1
DNA: TGTGCCAGCAGCCCAAGTTACCGGGACGCGTACACCTTC
CDR3: CASSPSYRDAYTF

size: few
J: TRBJ2-1
D: NA
V: TRBV5-4
DNA: TGTGCCAGCAGCACCACAATGAGGGAGCAGTTCTTC
CDR3: CASSTTMREQFF

size: NA
J: TRBJ1-3
D: NA
V: TRBV9
DNA: TGTGCCAGCTCTTCGGGCAGCTCTGGAAACACCATATATTTT
CDR3: CASSSGSSGNTIYF

size: few
J: TRBJ2-3
D: NA
V: TRBV7-6
DNA: TGTGCCAGCAGCTTATTCTGGAGAGATACGCAGTATTTT
CDR3: CASSLFWRDTQYF

size: many
J: TRBJ1-1
D: NA
V: TRBV6-1
DNA: TGTGCCAGCAGTGACGGAGGGAGCGTTACCACTGAAGCTTTCTTT
CDR3: CASSDGGSVTTEAFF

size: many
J: TRBJ2-5
D: TRBD2
V: TRBV3-1
DNA: TGTGCCAGCAGCCGCCGAGCGGGGGGGTTGGGAGAGACCCAGTACTTC
CDR3: CASSRRAGGLGETQYF

size: few
J: TRBJ2-3
D: NA
V: TRBV29-1
DNA: TGCAGCGTTCGCCCGTCAGATACGCAGTATTTT
CDR3: CSVRPSDTQYF

size: few
J: TRBJ2-7
D: NA
V: TRBV29-1
DNA: TGCAGCGGATATGCCTTGGGGGGATCCTACGAGCAGTACTTC
CDR3: CSGYALGGSYEQYF

size: few
J: TRBJ1-6
D: TRBD1
V: TRBV7-2
DNA: TGTGCCAGCAGCTTAGCTGTCAGGGGGCCTTCACCCCTCCACTTT
CDR3: CASSLAVRGPSPLHF

size: NA
J: TRBJ1-1
D: NA
V: TRBV6-6
DNA: TGTGCCAGCAGTTACTCGACCGGGCTTGAAGCTTTCTTT
CDR3: CASSYSTGLEAFF

size: medium-sized
J: TRBJ2-7
D: NA
V: TRBV13
DNA: TGTGCCAGCAGCACAGCCGGACCTCCCTACGAGCAGTACTTC
CDR3: CASSTAGPPYEQYF

size: few
J: TRBJ2-5
D: NA
V: TRBV4-1
DNA: TGCGCCAGCAGCCAACTAGCGATCGAAGAGACCCAGTACTTC
CDR3: CASSQLAIEETQYF

size: many
J: TRBJ2-7
D: NA
V: TRBV12-3/TRBV12-4
DNA: TGTGCCAGCAGTTTAGGTTACGAGCAGTACTTC
CDR3: CASSLGYEQYF

size: many
J: TRBJ2-3
D: TRBD2
V: TRBV4-2
DNA: TGTGCCAGCAGCGTAAGGACTAGCGGGGTGGTCGGCACAGATACGCAGTATTTT
CDR3: CASSVRTSGVVGTDTQYF

size: NA
J: TRBJ2-7
D: TRBD1
V: TRBV19
DNA: TGTGCCAGTAGTAACCCACGGACAGGGGTCGCCTACGAGCAGTACTTC
CDR3: CASSNPRTGVAYEQYF

size: NA
J: TRBJ2-4
D: NA
V: TRBV5-6
DNA: TGTGCCAGCAGCTTTAGTGGGGCCAAAAACATTCAGTACTTC
CDR3: CASSFSGAKNIQYF

size: few
J: TRBJ1-4
D: NA
V: TRBV29-1
DNA: TGCAGCACTGACAGGCTCGGAGTTGGGGCTGAAAAACTGTTTTTT
CDR3: CSTDRLGVGAEKLFF

size: NA
J: TRBJ1-5
D: NA
V: TRBV2
DNA: TGTGCCAGCAGTGATTGGCAGGGAAGCAATCAGCCCCAGCATTTT
CDR3: CASSDWQGSNQPQHF

size: many
J: TRBJ2-2
D: NA
V: TRBV27
DNA: TGTGCCAGCAGTTTAGGGTGGGACGGGGAGCTGTTTTTT
CDR3: CASSLGWDGELFF

size: NA
J: TRBJ1-1
D: NA
V: TRBV6-5
DNA: TGTGCCAGCAGTTCCCTGAGGGGAACTTTCTTT
CDR3: CASSSLRGTFF